Listed here are 21 T cell receptor beta chains from one sample, sequenced in a study of beta chain features in type 1 diabetes. These TCRs' antigens remain unknown. Expressed TCRB transcripts got sequenced, as all isolated RNA was reverse transcribed. Sequencing used immunoSEQ multiplex PCR; TCRdb keeps in-frame clones, though not all of them. The sample has roughly 290,000 clones; 14% to 15% are singletons. The study, taken as a whole, reports: Type 1 diabetes patients had moderately but significantly shorter TCRB CDR3s in all four CD4+ subsets.

The sequencing sample was made of naive CD4+ T cells from blood. These receptors originate from a man aged 18 to 30 with type 1 diabetes.

This chain links TRBV29-1 with TRBJ2-2; D might be TRBD2 (6 bases). In germline, CDR1 is SQVTM, CDR2 ANQGSEA. V lost 6 bases and J lost 6, with 8 bases in between. The CDR3 sequence is 11 residues long. For the CDR3, the DNA is TGCAGCGTCGGGGGTTCCGGGGAGCTGTTTTTT. As protein: CSVGGSGELFF.

This clone was recorded a few times. The rearrangement uses TRBV7-6 and TRBJ2-7, with D maybe TRBD1 (5 bases). V lost 1 base, J lost 1 base, and 17 bases lay in between. This CDR3 has 17 residues. Germline CDR1 is SGHVS and CDR2 is FNYEAQ. CDR3 loop: CASSLVGPAGQSYEQYF. DNA for the CDR3: TGTGCCAGCAGCTTAGTGGGGCCTGCAGGACAATCCTACGAGCAGTACTTC.

V and J are TRBV30 and TRBJ1-5, with 9 nucleotides matching TRBD1. This CDR3 comprises 14 residues. The ends lost 3 bases at V and 4 bases at J; junction bases unmatched: 4. Germline lookup yields CDR1 GTSNPN and CDR2 SVGIG (reference sequence). CDR3 region: CAWRPGQGNQPQHF. CDR3 in DNA: TGTGCCTGGAGGCCCGGACAGGGGAATCAGCCCCAGCATTTT.

The chain employs TRBV18 and TRBJ1-1; D call uncertain. This CDR3 spans 15 amino acids. The V gene's germline CDR1 is KGHSH and CDR2 LQKENI. The germline V and J ends were trimmed by 0 bases and 6 bases, with 14 bases remaining between them. In DNA form, the CDR3 reads TGTGCCAGCTCACCACCAATCACCGGGGTCGCTGAAGCTTTCTTT. This gives the protein CASSPPITGVAEAFF.

V and J are TRBV4-1 and TRBJ1-2, with D perhaps TRBD1 (5 bases). Germline lookup yields CDR1 MGHRA and CDR2 YSYEKL. V lost 2 bases, J lost 2 bases, and 6 bases lay in between. This CDR3 is 13 amino acids long. The CDR3 coding sequence is TGCGCCAGCAGCCAACAGGGAAACTATGGCTACACCTTC. Protein sequence: CASSQQGNYGYTF.

This clone was seen only a few times. This rearrangement joins TRBV30 to TRBJ2-7, with D possibly TRBD2 on 7 matching bases. Germline CDR1 reads GTSNPN; CDR2 reads SVGIG (reference sequence). The V end lost 4 bases, the J end lost 2 bases, and 21 bases lay between the germline ends. This CDR3 spans 16 amino acids. The CDR3 DNA reads TGTGCCTGGAATGATTTTGGGGGGGCGCGAACCTACGAGCAGTACTTC. The encoded protein is CAWNDFGGARTYEQYF.

The chain has TRBV5-5 and TRBJ2-1; 11 nucleotides align to TRBD1. CDR1 and CDR2 from the germline V gene are SGHKS and YYEKEE (reference sequence). Losses at the gene ends were 6 bases for V and 6 bases for J; bases not matched to a gene: 11. This CDR3 is 16 amino acids long. The CDR3 region has the DNA TGTGCCAGCAACGGACAGGGGGCTCGGCGGGGCAATGAGCAGTTCTTC. Its translation: CASNGQGARRGNEQFF.

In its sample, this clone was seen a few times. The chain links TRBV14 to TRBJ2-1, with TRBD1 identical over 8 bases. The CDR3 covers 19 residues. CDR1 is SGHDN, CDR2 FVKESK, per germline. After removal of 2 bases from V and 0 bases from J, the junction contained 12 bases not matched to a gene. The CDR3 nucleotides are TGTGCCAGCAGCCAAAAACAGGGGGTGCTGGGCAGCTCCTACAATGAGCAGTTCTTC. The encoded protein is CASSQKQGVLGSSYNEQFF.

The chain uses TRBV28 and TRBJ2-7, with 8 bases that match TRBD1. CDR1 and CDR2 (germline): MDHEN, SYDVKM. Trimming cost V 7 bases and J 5 bases; bases outside gene matches: 16. The CDR3 covers 16 residues. The CDR3 loop reads CASTRRTGTGRDEQYF. Here the CDR3 DNA reads TGTGCCAGCACTCGCAGAACCGGGACAGGTCGGGACGAGCAGTACTTC.

This clone was observed a handful of times. The V and J genes are TRBV28 and TRBJ1-5; D gene uncertain. This CDR3 has 13 residues. Deletions cut 7 bases from V and 3 bases from J, with 10 bases between. Germline V lookup: CDR1 MDHEN, CDR2 SYDVKM. CDR3 region: CASTDTYNQPQHF. As DNA, the CDR3 is TGTGCCAGCACAGACACATACAATCAGCCCCAGCATTTT.

This clone showed up just a few times. The rearrangement uses TRBV5-1 and TRBJ2-7; 9 positions agree with TRBD1. This CDR3 contains 15 residues. CDR1 is SGHRS, CDR2 YFSETQ, per germline. With V trimmed by 2 bases and J by 5 bases, 8 bases remained unmatched. The CDR3: CASSLARDRADEQYF. The CDR3 nucleotides are TGCGCCAGCAGCTTAGCCCGGGACAGGGCCGACGAGCAGTACTTC.

This chain connects TRBV20-1 to TRBJ1-2; 7 bases fit TRBD1. The CDR3 runs to 11 residues. Germline assignment: CDR1 DFQATT and CDR2 SNEGSKA (reference sequence). V lost 4 bases, J lost 6 bases, and 2 bases stayed unmatched. The CDR3 protein is CSATGQDGYTF. Written as DNA, the CDR3 is TGCAGTGCTACAGGACAGGATGGCTACACCTTC.

The CDR3 DNA reads as TGTGCCAGTAGCCCTTCCGGACAGGCGGGACAGACCCAGTACTTC. Residues: CASSPSGQAGQTQYF. J is TRBJ2-5 and V is TRBV19; a weak D match, TRBD1 (7 bases). V was pared by 6 bases and J by 6 bases, with 20 bases between. This CDR3 comprises 15 residues. Germline V gives CDR1 LNHDA, CDR2 SQIVND (reference sequence). The full variable domain, in which reference TRBV19 and TRBJ2-5 provide the parts outside the CDR3, is DGGITQSPKYLFRKEGQNVTLSCEQNLNHDAMYWYRQDPGQGLRLIYYSQIVNDFQKGDIAEGYSVSREKKESFPLTVTSAQKNPTAFYLCASSPSGQAGQTQYFGPGTRLLVL.

This rearrangement joins TRBV19 to TRBJ2-3; no clear D gene. CDR3 length: 13 residues. Trimming took off 7 bases at V and 4 bases at J, with 12 bases between the two ends. CDR1 and CDR2 from the germline V gene are LNHDA and SQIVND (reference sequence). The chain's CDR3 is CASTLSFADTQYF. The CDR3 nucleotides read TGTGCCAGTACGCTTAGCTTCGCAGATACGCAGTATTTT. The whole variable domain, filled in from reference TRBV19 and TRBJ2-3, reads DGGITQSPKYLFRKEGQNVTLSCEQNLNHDAMYWYRQDPGQGLRLIYYSQIVNDFQKGDIAEGYSVSREKKESFPLTVTSAQKNPTAFYLCASTLSFADTQYFGPGTRLTVL.

The chain uses TRBV6-5 and TRBJ2-3; TRBD2 matches at 10 bases. The CDR3 length is 13 residues. The germline gives CDR1 MNHEY, CDR2 SVGAGI. Trimming removed 5 bases from V and 11 bases from J; junction bases left unmatched: 7. CDR3: CASSPESSGGQYF. In DNA, the CDR3 is TGTGCCAGCAGTCCCGAGTCTAGCGGGGGGCAGTATTTT.

The V and J genes are TRBV28 and TRBJ1-6; D not resolved. Trimming pared 3 bases from V and 6 bases from J, leaving 9 bases between. This CDR3 has 14 amino acids. In germline, CDR1 is MDHEN, CDR2 SYDVKM. The chain's CDR3 is CASSFLAFNSPLHF. CDR3 sequence (DNA): TGTGCCAGCAGTTTTCTGGCCTTTAATTCACCCCTCCACTTT.

The rearrangement uses TRBV28 and TRBJ2-7, with 7 positions matching TRBD2. J was trimmed by 3 bases and V by 7 bases; bases with no gene match: 12. Germline values: CDR1 MDHEN, CDR2 SYDVKM. CDR3 size: 15 residues. For the CDR3, the DNA is TGTGCCAGCACCGACCCGGAGCGGGATCGCTACGAGCAGTACTTC. This codes for CASTDPERDRYEQYF.

The chain couples TRBV7-2 to TRBJ2-4, with TRBD1 matching 9 bases. CDR1 is SGHTA, CDR2 FQGNSA, per germline. This CDR3 comprises 16 residues. V lost 2 bases to trimming and J lost 7 bases; unmatched junction nucleotides: 9. CDR3 nucleotides: TGTGCCAGCAGCTTATCCACAGGGGGCAGGTGGAACATTCAGTACTTC. As protein: CASSLSTGGRWNIQYF.

This clone has more than one count but fewer than ten. The V and J genes are TRBV9 and TRBJ2-5; weak D call: TRBD2 (7 bases). The V and J ends lost 1 base and 4 bases respectively, with 11 bases between them. CDR1 and CDR2 from the germline V gene are SGDLS and YYNGEE. This CDR3 is 14 amino acids long. The CDR3 DNA follows: TGTGCCAGCAGCGTACGGGGGGCCGCAGAGACCCAGTACTTC. Translated, it gives CASSVRGAAETQYF.

This chain links TRBV4-3 with TRBJ2-1; 9 nucleotides match TRBD2. Germline CDR1 is LGHNA and CDR2 is YSLEER. Trimming at V came to 3 bases and at J to 7 bases, leaving 7 bases not matched to a gene. The length of the CDR3 is 15 residues. The CDR3, as DNA: TGCGCCAGCAGCCAGGGGACTAGCTTCGAGAATGAGCAGTTCTTC. As protein: CASSQGTSFENEQFF.

In regard to this clone: The junction departs from germline at one end; a sequencing error may be responsible. This rearrangement joins TRBV7-7 to TRBJ2-7, with TRBD1 as a possible D gene (8 bases). The CDR3 is made up of 15 amino acids. Per the germline V gene, CDR1 is SSHAT and CDR2 is FNYEAQ (reference sequence). The CDR3 DNA follows: TGTGCCAGCAGCTTAGCCTGGACAGGGAGGGTCGAGGAGTACTTC. This sequence encodes CASSLAWTGRVEEYF.